This T cell receptor (beta chain) was sequenced during a study of glioma-infiltrating T cells after dendritic cell vaccination. Germline CDR1 reads KGHSH; CDR2 reads LQKENI. The V and J ends lost 0 bases and 4 bases respectively, with 7 bases between them. This CDR3 is 14 amino acids long. This clone is a singleton in its sample. Sequencing used immunoSEQ multiplex PCR; TCRdb keeps in-frame clones, though not all of them. Altogether approximately 60,000 clones are present, approximately 86% being singletons, with the ten largest covering 11%. Noted time point: after dendritic cell vaccination, including at tumor progression/relapse.

The sequencing used blood, collected after dendritic cell vaccination. This chain joins TRBV18 and TRBJ2-1; D gene ambiguous. This TCR was recovered from a human donor with glioblastoma. The CDR3 coding sequence is TGTGCCAGCTCACCACCGGCAGATTACAATGAGCAGTTCTTC. Translating it yields CASSPPADYNEQFF. Drawing the rest from reference TRBV18 and TRBJ2-1, the complete variable domain is NAGVMQNPRHLVRRRGQEARLRCSPMKGHSHVYWYRQLPEEGLKFMVYLQKENIIDESGMPKERFSAEFPKEGPSILRIQQVVRGDSAAYFCASSPPADYNEQFFGPGTRLTVL.